The clone carrying this T cell receptor beta chain has just one count. Its antigen is not identified. With 7 bases clipped from V and 2 bases from J, the junction kept 4 bases outside the gene matches. Germline V lookup: CDR1 MNHEY, CDR2 SVGAGI. The length of the CDR3 is 13 residues. 60 Vbeta and 13 Jbeta primers were used in PCR. Repertoires were generated with immunoSEQ multiplex PCR, while TCRdb's copy carries only in-frame clones and drops some. The table records some 150,000 clones, 82% of them present only once. This entry is derived from a study of cytomegalovirus exposure and HLA in healthy donors. Study findings and constraints: Reported findings show TCR beta sequences accurately forecast HLA-A and HLA-B alleles in most subjects.

What was sequenced was PBMCs. This chain connects TRBV6-5 to TRBJ1-2, with 7 bases lining up with TRBD1. This sequence originates from a woman aged 45-60 years in good health and CMV-seropositive. CDR3: CASTRGQNYGYTF. The CDR3 DNA is TGTGCCAGCACTAGGGGACAGAACTATGGCTACACCTTC.